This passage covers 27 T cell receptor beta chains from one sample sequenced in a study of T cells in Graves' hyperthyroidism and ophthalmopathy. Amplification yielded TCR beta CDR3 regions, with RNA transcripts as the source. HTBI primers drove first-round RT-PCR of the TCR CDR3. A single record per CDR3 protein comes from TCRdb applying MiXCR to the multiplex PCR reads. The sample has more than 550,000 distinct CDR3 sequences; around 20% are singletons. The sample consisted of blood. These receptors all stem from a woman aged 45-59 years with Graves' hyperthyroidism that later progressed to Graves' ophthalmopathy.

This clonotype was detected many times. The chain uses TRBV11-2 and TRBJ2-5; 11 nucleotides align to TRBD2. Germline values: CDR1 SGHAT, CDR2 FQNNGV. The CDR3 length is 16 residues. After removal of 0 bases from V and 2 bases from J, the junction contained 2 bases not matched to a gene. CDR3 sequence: CASSLEGLAAQETQYF. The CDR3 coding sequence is TGTGCCAGCAGCTTAGAGGGACTAGCGGCACAAGAGACCCAGTACTTC.

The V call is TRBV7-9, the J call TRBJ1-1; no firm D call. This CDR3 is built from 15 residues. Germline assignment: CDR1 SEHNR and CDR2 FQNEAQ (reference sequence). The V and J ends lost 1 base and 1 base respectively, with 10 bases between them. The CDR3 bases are TGTGCCAGCAGCTTAGGGGCTGAGGCGAACACTGAAGCTTTCTTT. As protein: CASSLGAEANTEAFF. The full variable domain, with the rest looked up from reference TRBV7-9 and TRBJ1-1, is DTGVSQNPRHKITKRGQNVTFRCDPISEHNRLYWYRQTLGQGPEFLTYFQNEAQLEKSRLLSDRFSAERPKGSFSTLEIQRTEQGDSAMYLCASSLGAEANTEAFFGQGTRLTVV.

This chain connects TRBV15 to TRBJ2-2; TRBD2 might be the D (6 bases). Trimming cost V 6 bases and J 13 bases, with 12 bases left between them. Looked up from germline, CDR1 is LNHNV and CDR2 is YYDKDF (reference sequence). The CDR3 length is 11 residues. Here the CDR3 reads CATREGNGLFF. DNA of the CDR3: TGTGCCACCAGGGAGGGTAACGGGCTGTTTTTT.

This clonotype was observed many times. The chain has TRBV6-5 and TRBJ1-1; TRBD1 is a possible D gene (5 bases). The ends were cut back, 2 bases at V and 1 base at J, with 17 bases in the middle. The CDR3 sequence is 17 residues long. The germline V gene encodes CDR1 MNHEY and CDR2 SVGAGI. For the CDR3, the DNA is TGTGCCAGCAGTTACGCAAACGAGGGGCCAGGGAACACTGAAGCTTTCTTT. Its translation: CASSYANEGPGNTEAFF.

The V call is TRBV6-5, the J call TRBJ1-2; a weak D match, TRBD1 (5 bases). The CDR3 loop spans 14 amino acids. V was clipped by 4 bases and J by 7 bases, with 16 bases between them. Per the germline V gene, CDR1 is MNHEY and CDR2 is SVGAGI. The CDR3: CASSFKLREVGYTF. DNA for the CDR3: TGTGCCAGCAGTTTCAAACTCAGGGAGGTTGGCTACACCTTC.

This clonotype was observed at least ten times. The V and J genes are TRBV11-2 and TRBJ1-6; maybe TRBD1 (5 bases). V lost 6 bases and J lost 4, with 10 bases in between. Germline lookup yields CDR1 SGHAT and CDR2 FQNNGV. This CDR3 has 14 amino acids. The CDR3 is CASRPDSYNSPLHF. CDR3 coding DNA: TGTGCCAGCAGACCAGACAGTTATAATTCACCCCTCCACTTT. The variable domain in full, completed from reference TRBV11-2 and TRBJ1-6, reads EAGVAQSPRYKIIEKRQSVAFWCNPISGHATLYWYQQILGQGPKLLIQFQNNGVVDDSQLPKDRFSAERLKGVDSTLKIQPAKLEDSAVYLCASRPDSYNSPLHFGNGTRLTVT.

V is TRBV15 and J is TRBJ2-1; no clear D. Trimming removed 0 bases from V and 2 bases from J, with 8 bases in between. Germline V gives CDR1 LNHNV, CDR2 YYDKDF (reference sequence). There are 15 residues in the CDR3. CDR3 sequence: CATSRDRNTYNEQFF. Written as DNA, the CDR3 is TGTGCCACCAGCAGAGACAGAAATACCTACAATGAGCAGTTCTTC.

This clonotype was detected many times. The CDR3 region is CASSFDGQGNTQYF. The CDR3 nucleotides are TGCGCCAGCAGCTTTGATGGACAGGGGAATACGCAGTATTTT. The rearrangement joins TRBV5-1 to TRBJ2-3, with 9 bases aligning to TRBD1. CDR1 and CDR2 (germline): SGHRS, YFSETQ. The CDR3 is made up of 14 amino acids. The trim removed 2 bases at V and 7 bases at J, leaving 5 bases unmatched.

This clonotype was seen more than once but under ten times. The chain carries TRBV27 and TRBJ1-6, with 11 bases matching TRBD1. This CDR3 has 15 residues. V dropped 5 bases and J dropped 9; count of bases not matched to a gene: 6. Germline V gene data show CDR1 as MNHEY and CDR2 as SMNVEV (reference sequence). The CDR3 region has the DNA TGTGCCAGCAGTAAAGGACAGGGGGCTTTTTCACCCCTCCACTTT. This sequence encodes CASSKGQGAFSPLHF.

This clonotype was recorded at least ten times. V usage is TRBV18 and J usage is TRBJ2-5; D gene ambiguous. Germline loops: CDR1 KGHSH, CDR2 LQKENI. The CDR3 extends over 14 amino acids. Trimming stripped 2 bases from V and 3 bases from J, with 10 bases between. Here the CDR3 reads CASSPVAREETQYF. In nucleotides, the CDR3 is TGTGCCAGCTCACCAGTTGCCAGAGAAGAGACCCAGTACTTC.

CDR3: CASRDRVGEKLFF. The CDR3, as DNA: TGTGCCAGCAGAGACAGGGTGGGAGAAAAACTGTTTTTT. The gene calls are TRBV6-1 and TRBJ1-4, with TRBD1 identical over 7 bases. Trimming cost V 6 bases and J 8 bases; bases outside gene matches: 6. CDR1 and CDR2 from the germline V gene are MNHNS and SASEGT. CDR3 length: 13 amino acids.

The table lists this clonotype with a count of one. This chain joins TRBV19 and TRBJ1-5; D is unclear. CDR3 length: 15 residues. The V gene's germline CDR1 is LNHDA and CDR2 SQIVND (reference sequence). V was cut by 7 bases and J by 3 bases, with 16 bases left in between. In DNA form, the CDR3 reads TGTGCCAGTACCTCTCAGACCCGGGACAATCAGCCCCAGCATTTT. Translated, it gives CASTSQTRDNQPQHF.

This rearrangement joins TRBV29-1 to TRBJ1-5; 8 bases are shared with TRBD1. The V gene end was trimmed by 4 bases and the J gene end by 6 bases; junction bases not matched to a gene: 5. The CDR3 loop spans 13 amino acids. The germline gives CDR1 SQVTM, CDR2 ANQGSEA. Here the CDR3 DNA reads TGCAGCGTTGCCAGGGGGCTCGGTCAGCCCCAGCATTTT. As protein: CSVARGLGQPQHF.

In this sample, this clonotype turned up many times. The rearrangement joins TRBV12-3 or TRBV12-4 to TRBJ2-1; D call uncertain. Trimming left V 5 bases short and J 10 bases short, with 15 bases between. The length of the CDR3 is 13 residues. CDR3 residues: CASSPAEDREQFF. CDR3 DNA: TGTGCCAGCAGTCCGGCCGAGGACCGGGAGCAGTTCTTC.

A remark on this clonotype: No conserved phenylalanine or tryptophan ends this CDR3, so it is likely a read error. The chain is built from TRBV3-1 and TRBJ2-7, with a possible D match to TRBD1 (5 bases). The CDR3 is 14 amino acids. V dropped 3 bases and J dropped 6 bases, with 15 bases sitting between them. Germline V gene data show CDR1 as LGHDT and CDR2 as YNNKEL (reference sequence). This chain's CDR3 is CASSQPGMESEQYL. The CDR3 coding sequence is TGTGCCAGCAGCCAGCCAGGGATGGAGAGCGAGCAGTACCTC.

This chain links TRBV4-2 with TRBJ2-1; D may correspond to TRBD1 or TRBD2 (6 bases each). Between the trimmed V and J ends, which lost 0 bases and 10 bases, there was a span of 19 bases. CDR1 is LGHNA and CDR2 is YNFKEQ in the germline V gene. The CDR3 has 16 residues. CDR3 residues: CASSQDGGLALGEQFF. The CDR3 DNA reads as TGTGCCAGCAGCCAAGATGGGGGGCTAGCGTTAGGCGAGCAGTTCTTC.

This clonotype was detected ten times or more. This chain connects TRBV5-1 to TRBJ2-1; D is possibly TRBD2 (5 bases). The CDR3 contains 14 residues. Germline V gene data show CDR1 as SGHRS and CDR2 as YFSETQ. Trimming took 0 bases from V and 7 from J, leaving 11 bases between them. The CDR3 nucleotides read TGCGCCAGCAGCTTGGCTGCGGGCACAAATGAGCAGTTCTTC. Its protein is CASSLAAGTNEQFF. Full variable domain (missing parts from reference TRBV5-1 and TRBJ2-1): KAGVTQTPRYLIKTRGQQVTLSCSPISGHRSVSWYQQTPGQGLQFLFEYFSETQRNKGNFPGRFSGRQFSNSRSEMNVSTLELGDSALYLCASSLAAGTNEQFFGPGTRLTVL.

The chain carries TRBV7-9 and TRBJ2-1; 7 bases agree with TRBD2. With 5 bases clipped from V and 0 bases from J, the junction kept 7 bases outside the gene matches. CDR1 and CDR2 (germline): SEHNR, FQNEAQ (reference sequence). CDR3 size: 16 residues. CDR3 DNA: TGTGCCAGCAGCCCCGCACTAGCGCGCTCCTACAATGAGCAGTTCTTC. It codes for CASSPALARSYNEQFF.

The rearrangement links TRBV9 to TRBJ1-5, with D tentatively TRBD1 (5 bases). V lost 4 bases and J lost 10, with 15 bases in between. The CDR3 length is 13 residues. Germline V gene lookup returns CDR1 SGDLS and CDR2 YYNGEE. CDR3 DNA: TGTGCCAGCAGCCCCGGGGACTCCCCACCCCAGCATTTT. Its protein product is CASSPGDSPPQHF. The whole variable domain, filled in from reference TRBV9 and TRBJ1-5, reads DSGVTQTPKHLITATGQRVTLRCSPRSGDLSVYWYQQSLDQGLQFLIQYYNGEERAKGNILERFSAQQFPDLHSELNLSSLELGDSALYFCASSPGDSPPQHFGDGTRLSIL.

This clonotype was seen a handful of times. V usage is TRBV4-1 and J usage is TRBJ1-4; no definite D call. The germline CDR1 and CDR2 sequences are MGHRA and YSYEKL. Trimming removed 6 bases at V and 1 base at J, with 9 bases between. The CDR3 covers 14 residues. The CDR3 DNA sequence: TGCGCCAGCAGGTGGACGGGAACTAATGAAAAACTGTTTTTT. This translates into CASRWTGTNEKLFF.

The CDR3, as DNA: TGTGCCAGCAGCCAAACTTACAGCCTAAACATTCAGTACTTC. It is translated as CASSQTYSLNIQYF. V and J are TRBV11-2 and TRBJ2-4; D is uncertain. CDR3 size: 14 residues. Germline CDR1 is SGHAT and CDR2 is FQNNGV. V lost 5 bases and J 6 bases, leaving 14 bases between the germline ends.

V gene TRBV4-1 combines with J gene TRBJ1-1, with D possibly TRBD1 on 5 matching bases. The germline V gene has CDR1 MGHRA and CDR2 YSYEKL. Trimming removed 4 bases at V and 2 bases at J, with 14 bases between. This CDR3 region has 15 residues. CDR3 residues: CASSPVAGFNTEAFF. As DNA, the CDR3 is TGCGCCAGCAGCCCAGTTGCAGGGTTTAACACTGAAGCTTTCTTT.

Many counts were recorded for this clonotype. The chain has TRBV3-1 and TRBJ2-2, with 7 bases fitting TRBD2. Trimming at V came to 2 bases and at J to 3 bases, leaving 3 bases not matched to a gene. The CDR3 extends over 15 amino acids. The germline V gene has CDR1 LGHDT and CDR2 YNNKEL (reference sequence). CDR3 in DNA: TGTGCCAGCAGCCAAATCCTAGCGGACACCGGGGAGCTGTTTTTT. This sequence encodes CASSQILADTGELFF.

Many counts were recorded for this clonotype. This CDR3 reads CSANPRAGLAGGPTDTQYF. The CDR3 DNA follows: TGCAGTGCTAACCCGAGGGCAGGACTAGCGGGGGGGCCGACAGATACGCAGTATTTT. This chain uses TRBV20-1 with TRBJ2-3; 15 bases align to TRBD2. The junction had 14 bases not matched to a gene; V was cut back by 4 bases and J by 3 bases. The CDR3 is 19 residues long. Germline lookup yields CDR1 DFQATT and CDR2 SNEGSKA (reference sequence).

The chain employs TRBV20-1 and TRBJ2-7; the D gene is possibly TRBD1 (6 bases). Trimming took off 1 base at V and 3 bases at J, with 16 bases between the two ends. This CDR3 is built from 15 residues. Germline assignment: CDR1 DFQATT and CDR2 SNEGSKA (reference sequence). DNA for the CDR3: TGCAGTGCTAGAGGCGCCGGGACAAACCTCTACGAGCAGTACTTC. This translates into CSARGAGTNLYEQYF.

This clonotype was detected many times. The chain's CDR3 is CASSQTGRTDTQYF. The DNA for the CDR3 is TGTGCCAGCAGCCAAACAGGTCGCACAGATACGCAGTATTTT. This chain uses TRBV3-1 with TRBJ2-3; weak D call: TRBD1 (5 bases). The CDR3 has 14 residues. CDR1 and CDR2 from the germline V gene are LGHDT and YNNKEL (reference sequence). Trimming shortened V by 2 bases and J by 1 base, and 7 bases separated the two germline ends.

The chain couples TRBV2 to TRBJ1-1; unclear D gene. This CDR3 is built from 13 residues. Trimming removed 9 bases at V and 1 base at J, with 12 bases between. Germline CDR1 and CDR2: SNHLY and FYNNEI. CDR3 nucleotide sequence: TGTGCCAGTAGTCGCGAACCGAACACTGAAGCTTTCTTT. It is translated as CASSREPNTEAFF.